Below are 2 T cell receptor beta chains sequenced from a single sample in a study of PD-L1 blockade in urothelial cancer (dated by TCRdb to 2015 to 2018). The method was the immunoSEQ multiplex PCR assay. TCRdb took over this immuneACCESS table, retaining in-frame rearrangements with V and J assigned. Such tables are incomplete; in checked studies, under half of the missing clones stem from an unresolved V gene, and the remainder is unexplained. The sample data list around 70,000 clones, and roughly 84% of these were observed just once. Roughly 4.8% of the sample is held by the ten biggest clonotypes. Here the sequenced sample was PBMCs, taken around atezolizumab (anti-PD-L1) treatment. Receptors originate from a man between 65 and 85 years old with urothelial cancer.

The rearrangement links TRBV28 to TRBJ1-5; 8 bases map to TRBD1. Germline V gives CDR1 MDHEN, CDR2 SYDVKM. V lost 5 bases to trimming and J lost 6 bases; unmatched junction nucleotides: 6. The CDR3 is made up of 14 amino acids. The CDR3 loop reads CASSRTGNGQPQHF. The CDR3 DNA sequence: TGTGCCAGCAGTCGGACAGGGAATGGTCAGCCCCAGCATTTT.

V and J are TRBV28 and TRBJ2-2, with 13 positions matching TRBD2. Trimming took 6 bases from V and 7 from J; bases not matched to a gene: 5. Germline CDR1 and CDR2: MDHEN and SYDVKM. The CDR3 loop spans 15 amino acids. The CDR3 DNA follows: TGTGCCAGCAGCGGGACTAGCGGGATGGGCGGGGAGCTGTTTTTT. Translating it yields CASSGTSGMGGELFF.